Listed below are T cell receptor beta chains from one sample, sequenced in a study of shared clonotypes between healthy human individuals. Only in-frame clones appear in the TCRdb table, and some are missing; sequencing was by immunoSEQ multiplex PCR. Of some 2.4 million clones listed, over 85% are singletons. Material: naive CD4+ T cells from PBMCs. The receptors were sampled from a man aged 18 to 29 in good health. Some clones in this sample may be carry-over from other donors' samples. CDR3s include the opening cysteine and the closing phenylalanine or tryptophan. The order of the fields is J gene, D gene, V gene, CDR3 DNA, CDR3 protein. D genes are given only for firm matches.

>TRBJ2-7|NA|TRBV7-2
TGTGCCAGCAGCTTAGGTCCTATGCCAGGGTCCTACGAGCAGTACTTC
CASSLGPMPGSYEQYF
>TRBJ1-5|NA|TRBV7-9
TGTGCCAGCAGCCCGGATAGCAATCAGCCCCAGCATTTT
CASSPDSNQPQHF
>TRBJ2-7|TRBD2|TRBV30
TGTGCCTGGAGTTTAACAACACTCGCGGGAGATTCGTACTTC
CAWSLTTLAGDSYF
>TRBJ2-7|TRBD2|TRBV5-4
TGTGCCAGCAGCGTTGGTGGGGCTAGCGGGGGAACCTACGAGCAGTACTTC
CASSVGGASGGTYEQYF
>TRBJ2-7|TRBD1|TRBV19
TGTGCCAGTAGTGTTCGACAGGGAAGGGACGAGCAGTACTTC
CASSVRQGRDEQYF
>TRBJ1-5|NA|TRBV10-3
TGTGCCACCGGAGGGACCGATAGCAATCAGCCCCAGCATTTT
CATGGTDSNQPQHF
>TRBJ2-5|TRBD1|TRBV2
TGTGCCAGCAGCCGGGACAGGGGAAGAGAGACCCAGTACTTC
CASSRDRGRETQYF
>TRBJ2-7|TRBD1|TRBV4-1
TGCGCCAGCAGCATTACCGACCAACCGGACAGGCTGTACGAGCAGTACTTC
CASSITDQPDRLYEQYF
>TRBJ2-1|NA|TRBV28
TGTGCCAGCAGTTTATCGACCTTTGGTACCAATCTTTACAATGAGCAGTTCTTC
CASSLSTFGTNLYNEQFF
>TRBJ2-7|TRBD2|TRBV2
TGTGCCAGCAGTGAAGGGGGGTTGGCGGGAGATAACTACGAGCAGTACTTC
CASSEGGLAGDNYEQYF
>TRBJ2-7|NA|TRBV19
TGTGCCAGTAGTATAGGGCCGGCTCTCCAAACCTACGAGCAGTACTTC
CASSIGPALQTYEQYF
>TRBJ2-7|NA|TRBV6-6
TGTGCCAGCAGTTACTCGAGAGACCCCTTCTACGAGCAGTACTTC
CASSYSRDPFYEQYF
>TRBJ1-2|NA|TRBV5-1
TGCGCCAGCAGCTTGGGCGGTCTCGGAGGCTACACCTTC
CASSLGGLGGYTF
>TRBJ1-2|NA|TRBV27
TGTGCCAGCAGTTTGGGCCCGGCCTATGGCTACACCTTC
CASSLGPAYGYTF
>TRBJ1-4|TRBD1|TRBV29-1
TGCAGCGTTGAAGACCACAGGGGCGGAGAAAAACTGTTTTTT
CSVEDHRGGEKLFF
>TRBJ1-3|TRBD1|TRBV29-1
TGCAGCGTTGTCCTACAGGGGGCTGCTGGAAACACCATATATTTT
CSVVLQGAAGNTIYF
>TRBJ1-1|TRBD1|TRBV14
TGTGCCAGCAGCCAAGCCCCCGGGACAGGGAACACTGAAGCTTTCTTT
CASSQAPGTGNTEAFF
>TRBJ1-4|NA|TRBV18
TGTGCCAGCTCAAGGGGGGACCATAAGGTGGAAAAACTGTTTTTT
CASSRGDHKVEKLFF
>TRBJ2-7|NA|TRBV29-1
TGCAGCGGATCCGATCGTGGCGAGCAGTACTTC
CSGSDRGEQYF
>TRBJ2-5|NA|TRBV30
TGTGCCTGGAGTGTAACCCAGCAGACCCAGTACTTC
CAWSVTQQTQYF
>TRBJ1-4|TRBD1|TRBV10-3
TGTGCCATCAGTGAGTCACAGGGGCGAACTAATGAAAAACTGTTTTTT
CAISESQGRTNEKLFF
>TRBJ2-7|NA|TRBV9
TGTGCCAGCAGCGTAGGTGGCAGCCAAATTGACGAGCAGTACTTC
CASSVGGSQIDEQYF
>TRBJ1-1|NA|TRBV7-3
TGTGCCAGCAGCTTATGGGGGGCGAGTGACACTGAAGCTTTCTTT
CASSLWGASDTEAFF
>TRBJ1-5|TRBD1|TRBV28
TGTGCCAGCAGTTTAACCCTTGGACAGGGTAGGGATCAGCCCCAGCATTTT
CASSLTLGQGRDQPQHF
>TRBJ2-7|NA|TRBV11-1
TGTGCCAGCAGCAATCAAGTTTACGAGCAGTACTTC
CASSNQVYEQYF
>TRBJ1-4|NA|TRBV6-1
TGTGCCAGCAGTGAAGCGGTTTTCACCCTTAATGAAAAACTGTTTTTT
CASSEAVFTLNEKLFF
>TRBJ2-1|TRBD2|TRBV27
TGTGCCAGCAGTGACCCCCTAGCGGGAGCTTACAATGAGCAGTTCTTC
CASSDPLAGAYNEQFF